What follows are 9 T cell receptor beta chains derived from one specimen sequenced in a study of cytomegalovirus exposure and HLA in healthy donors. The primer mix had 60 Vbeta and 13 Jbeta primers. Generated by immunoSEQ multiplex PCR, the TCRdb table keeps only in-frame clones and is missing some. This sample yields about 140,000 clones, of which around three quarters are seen a single time; over 6.5% belongs to the top ten. Sequenced input: PBMCs. The receptors were sampled from a man between 40 and 49 years old in good health and CMV-seropositive.

The rearrangement links TRBV7-2 to TRBJ2-6; no reliable D call. Germline lookup yields CDR1 SGHTA and CDR2 FQGNSA. CDR3 size: 16 residues. Trimming removed 5 bases at V and 0 bases at J, with 11 bases between. CDR3 amino acids: CASSLRTSSGANVLTF. The CDR3 DNA reads TGTGCCAGCAGCCTGCGCACGAGCTCTGGGGCCAACGTCCTGACTTTC.

The chain is built from TRBV27 and TRBJ2-4, with 7 positions matching TRBD2. This CDR3 has 18 amino acids. Trimming at V came to 6 bases and at J to 0 bases, leaving 14 bases not matched to a gene. CDR1 and CDR2 from the germline V gene are MNHEY and SMNVEV (reference sequence). The CDR3 DNA follows: TGTGCCAGCAGCTTAAACCTGCGGGAGAGCCTAGCCAAAAACATTCAGTACTTC. It is translated as CASSLNLRESLAKNIQYF.

The genes are TRBV19 and TRBJ1-1; D is uncertain. Germline V gene sequence: CDR1 LNHDA, CDR2 SQIVND (reference sequence). This CDR3 spans 11 amino acids. V gave up 6 bases and J gave up 10 bases, with 12 bases separating them. The CDR3 spells CASRSSYGAFF. CDR3 sequence (DNA): TGTGCCAGTAGGAGCTCCTATGGAGCTTTCTTT.

V usage is TRBV21-1 and J usage is TRBJ1-2; the table assigns TRBD1, which was not confirmed against the DNA. TRBV21-1 is given as a pseudogene. This CDR3 is 15 amino acids long. CDR3 nucleotide sequence: TGTGCCAGCAGCACCACAGGGGAGGCTTGCTATGGCTACACCTTC. It is translated as CASSTTGEACYGYTF.

The rearrangement uses TRBV4-3 and TRBJ2-7; possible D gene TRBD2, 6 bases. CDR1 and CDR2 from the germline V gene are LGHNA and YSLEER. The V gene lost 4 bases and the J gene lost 0 bases, with 19 bases spanning the gap. This CDR3 has 17 amino acids. This CDR3 reads CASSRKGGAEVSYEQYF. Written as DNA, the CDR3 is TGCGCCAGCAGCCGAAAAGGAGGGGCGGAGGTCTCCTACGAGCAGTACTTC.

This chain links TRBV30 with TRBJ2-6, with D perhaps matching TRBD2 (6 bases). CDR1 and CDR2 (germline): GTSNPN, SVGIG (reference sequence). Trimming pared 5 bases from V and 3 bases from J, leaving 20 bases between. CDR3 length: 17 amino acids. The CDR3: CAWVTRDGSRGANVLTF. The DNA for the CDR3 is TGTGCCTGGGTCACCCGGGACGGGAGTCGTGGGGCCAACGTCCTGACTTTC.

The chain carries TRBV2 and TRBJ1-6, with D possibly matching TRBD1 (6 bases). Per the germline V gene, CDR1 is SNHLY and CDR2 is FYNNEI. CDR3 length: 17 amino acids. The ends were cut back, 6 bases at V and 6 bases at J, with 21 bases in the middle. In DNA form, the CDR3 reads TGTGCCAGCAGAGGGGATACCGACAGGCTTTTTAATTCACCCCTCCACTTT. Translated, it gives CASRGDTDRLFNSPLHF.

The CDR3 loop is CASSDLAKPNTEAFF. DNA for the CDR3: TGTGCCAGCAGTGATTTGGCCAAACCGAACACTGAAGCTTTCTTT. This sequence joins TRBV25-1 and TRBJ1-1, with D unclear. From germline, CDR1 is MGHDK and CDR2 SYGVNS. Between the trimmed V and J ends, which lost 3 bases and 1 base, there was a span of 12 bases. The CDR3 is 15 amino acids.

The chain combines TRBV4-1 with TRBJ2-1; D gene uncertain. V gave up 0 bases and J gave up 3 bases, with 15 bases separating them. The CDR3 extends over 17 amino acids. Germline V gene lookup returns CDR1 MGHRA and CDR2 YSYEKL. CDR3 sequence (DNA): TGCGCCAGCAGCCAAGAACTTGAGAGAGCCTACTACAATGAGCAGTTCTTC. This encodes CASSQELERAYYNEQFF.